A single sample gave rise to the 15 T cell receptor beta chains below, sequenced in a study of blood T cell repertoires in COVID-19. Profiling relied on immunoSEQ multiplex PCR, and the TCRdb table lists in-frame clones only, not all of them. The sample shows approximately 250,000 clones, around 83% of them seen only once. The sample consisted of peripheral blood. The origin of the receptors is a man in his forties who had recovered from COVID-19.

This chain joins TRBV9 and TRBJ1-6, with a tentative D call TRBD1 (5 bases). Trimming removed 0 bases from V and 10 bases from J, with 14 bases in between. From germline, CDR1 is SGDLS and CDR2 YYNGEE. The CDR3 has 15 residues. CDR3 loop: CASSVEGRRGSPLHF. The DNA for the CDR3 is TGTGCCAGCAGCGTAGAGGGTAGGAGGGGATCACCCCTCCACTTT.

The chain combines TRBV10-3 with TRBJ2-7, with 7 bases lining up with TRBD1. The CDR3 length is 15 residues. The germline gives CDR1 ENHRY, CDR2 SYGVKD. Unmatched junction bases numbered 8, after V lost 3 bases and J lost 3 bases. In DNA form, the CDR3 reads TGTGCCATCAGTGACCTTAGGACAGGTGGCTACGAGCAGTACTTC. Translated, it gives CAISDLRTGGYEQYF.

This sequence joins TRBV7-2 and TRBJ2-5, with 7 positions matching TRBD2. CDR1 is SGHTA and CDR2 is FQGNSA in the germline V gene. The CDR3 loop spans 14 amino acids. J lost 3 bases, V lost 4 bases, and 5 bases had no gene match. CDR3 protein: CASSSGTTEETQYF. The CDR3 DNA reads TGTGCCAGCAGCTCCGGGACTACTGAAGAGACCCAGTACTTC.

This chain joins TRBV5-1 and TRBJ1-1; D might be TRBD1 (6 bases). This CDR3 is 15 amino acids long. Per germline, CDR1 SGHRS and CDR2 YFSETQ. V was pared by 8 bases and J by 1 base, with 18 bases between. In nucleotides, the CDR3 is TGCGCCAGTACCCGCCTACAGGGCCAGAACACTGAAGCTTTCTTT. The encoded protein is CASTRLQGQNTEAFF.

The chain uses TRBV7-9 and TRBJ2-7; 7 positions agree with TRBD2. The CDR3 loop spans 14 amino acids. The germline gives CDR1 SEHNR, CDR2 FQNEAQ (reference sequence). The V segment lost 2 bases and the J segment 5 bases; nucleotides outside the gene matches: 6. The CDR3 DNA sequence: TGTGCCAGCAGCTTAAAGGGAGGGGTGGACGAGCAGTACTTC. Its protein is CASSLKGGVDEQYF.

This clone was detected only a few times. V is TRBV24-1 and J is TRBJ2-5; TRBD2 matches at 7 bases. Germline V lookup: CDR1 KGHDR, CDR2 SFDVKD. V lost 5 bases and J lost 5; bases outside the gene matches: 4. The length of the CDR3 is 13 residues. The CDR3 bases are TGTGCCACCAGTGGGACTAGTGAGGAGACCCAGTACTTC. Its translation is CATSGTSEETQYF.

The chain uses TRBV7-2 and TRBJ1-2, with 7 bases lining up with TRBD1. Trimming took 6 bases from V and 8 from J; bases not matched to a gene: 3. Germline V CDR1 and CDR2: SGHTA, FQGNSA. The CDR3 is made up of 11 amino acids. This CDR3 is CASRKGQGYTF. The DNA for the CDR3 is TGTGCCAGCAGAAAGGGACAGGGCTACACCTTC.

The chain has TRBV5-4 and TRBJ2-2; D not resolved. Trimming took off 0 bases at V and 1 base at J, with 13 bases between the two ends. In germline, CDR1 is SGHNT, CDR2 YYREEE (reference sequence). The CDR3 covers 17 residues. Here the CDR3 reads CASSLATWSENTGELFF. As DNA, the CDR3 is TGTGCCAGCAGCTTGGCTACGTGGAGTGAGAACACCGGGGAGCTGTTTTTT.

This clone is a singleton in its sample. The chain has TRBV11-3 and TRBJ1-6, with D uncertain. Germline V CDR1 and CDR2: SGHNT, YENEEA. The CDR3 loop spans 14 amino acids. Between the trimmed V and J ends, which lost 2 bases and 8 bases, there was a span of 10 bases. CDR3 in amino acids: CASSLSQAYSPLHF. The DNA for the CDR3 is TGTGCCAGCAGCTTAAGCCAGGCTTATTCACCCCTCCACTTT.

V is TRBV6-5 and J is TRBJ1-6, with a weak D call TRBD1 (5 bases). Germline CDR1 MNHEY, CDR2 SVGAGI. Trimming left V 8 bases short and J 7 bases short, with 12 bases between. The CDR3 totals 13 residues. The CDR3 spells CASLETVNSPLHF. For the CDR3, the DNA is TGTGCCAGCCTAGAGACAGTAAATTCACCCCTCCACTTT.

This clone has a handful of counts. Written as DNA, the CDR3 is TGTGCCAGCAGCGTAATTGAGTACGAGCAGTACTTC. It specifies CASSVIEYEQYF. The genes are TRBV2 and TRBJ2-7; no clear D. The CDR3 totals 12 residues. Per germline, CDR1 SNHLY and CDR2 FYNNEI. V was clipped by 6 bases and J by 4 bases, with 10 bases between them.

The chain is built from TRBV11-2 and TRBJ2-1; 9 nucleotides match TRBD1. CDR3 size: 15 residues. Germline V lookup: CDR1 SGHAT, CDR2 FQNNGV. The V gene end was trimmed by 6 bases and the J gene end by 3 bases; junction bases not matched to a gene: 6. The CDR3 is CASRQDRGDYNEQFF. Written as DNA, the CDR3 is TGTGCCAGCAGACAAGACAGGGGGGACTACAATGAGCAGTTCTTC.

The CDR3 loop is CASSPTDFWGANVLTF. The CDR3, as DNA: TGTGCCAGCAGCCCTACCGACTTTTGGGGGGCCAACGTCCTGACTTTC. The V call is TRBV11-2, the J call TRBJ2-6; D unresolved. The V gene lost 5 bases and the J gene lost 4 bases, with 15 bases spanning the gap. The CDR3 loop spans 16 amino acids. Germline values: CDR1 SGHAT, CDR2 FQNNGV.

This clone has only a few counts. The CDR3 loop reads CASGTNGGYGYTF. Written as DNA, the CDR3 is TGTGCCAGCGGTACTAACGGCGGCTATGGCTACACCTTC. The genes are TRBV9 and TRBJ1-2; D unresolved. Germline lookup yields CDR1 SGDLS and CDR2 YYNGEE. The CDR3 loop spans 13 amino acids. Trimming cost V 7 bases and J 4 bases, with 14 bases left between them.

The rearrangement links TRBV7-2 to TRBJ1-2; TRBD1 matches at 7 bases. Germline V CDR1 and CDR2: SGHTA, FQGNSA. J gave up 2 bases and V 7 bases, and 7 bases lay outside the gene matches. The CDR3 totals 14 residues. As DNA, the CDR3 is TGTGCCAGCAATCTAAACAGGGGAAACTATGGCTACACCTTC. Residues: CASNLNRGNYGYTF.